These 13 T cell receptor beta chains were all obtained from the same sample, sequenced in a study of blood T cell repertoires in COVID-19. TCRdb keeps only in-frame clones here, not all; method: immunoSEQ multiplex PCR. The repertoire holds more than 350,000 clones, with 85% to 90% as singletons. The sample taken for sequencing was PBMCs or T cells enriched from blood (not recorded which). The source of these receptors is a man between 18 and 29 years old who had recovered from COVID-19.

The chain joins TRBV3-1 (or the pseudogene TRBV3-2) to TRBJ2-1, with 13 nucleotides matching TRBD2. With 4 bases clipped from V and 7 bases from J, the junction kept 4 bases outside the gene matches. Germline CDR1 is LGHDT and CDR2 is YNNKEL (reference sequence). This CDR3 is 15 amino acids long. The CDR3 bases are TGTGCCAGCAGCCCGGGACTAGCGGGGCTTAATGAGCAGTTCTTC. Translation gives CASSPGLAGLNEQFF.

This clone was recorded only once. The chain couples TRBV5-1 to TRBJ2-2; no reliable D call. Trimming cost V 1 base and J 8 bases, with 9 bases left between them. This CDR3 contains 13 residues. Germline assignment: CDR1 SGHRS and CDR2 YFSETQ. CDR3 sequence reads: CASSLQSRGELFF. The CDR3 coding sequence is TGCGCCAGCAGCTTGCAATCCAGGGGGGAGCTGTTTTTT.

This chain uses TRBV6-5 with TRBJ2-7; TRBD1 agrees at 12 bases. Per germline, CDR1 MNHEY and CDR2 SVGAGI. V dropped 6 bases and J dropped 11; count of bases not matched to a gene: 5. The CDR3 has 12 amino acids. The CDR3 is CASRPGTGGEYF. CDR3 sequence (DNA): TGTGCCAGCAGACCCGGGACAGGGGGCGAGTACTTC.

This chain uses TRBV9 with TRBJ1-1; D remains ambiguous. The CDR3 length is 15 residues. The germline V gene encodes CDR1 SGDLS and CDR2 YYNGEE. The germline V and J ends were trimmed by 1 base and 5 bases, with 15 bases remaining between them. This CDR3 is CASSVSGEKGTEAFF. In DNA form, the CDR3 reads TGTGCCAGCAGCGTATCTGGGGAGAAAGGAACTGAAGCTTTCTTT.

The chain carries TRBV5-4 and TRBJ2-3; the D gene is possibly TRBD2 (6 bases). Trimming removed 0 bases from V and 4 bases from J, with 6 bases in between. Germline V gene lookup returns CDR1 SGHNT and CDR2 YYREEE (reference sequence). The CDR3 runs to 13 residues. The CDR3 sequence: CASSLGGADTQYF. The CDR3 DNA sequence: TGTGCCAGCAGCTTGGGCGGGGCAGATACGCAGTATTTT.

This clone appeared a single time. This chain links TRBV15 with TRBJ1-2; weak D call: TRBD1 (5 bases). Per germline, CDR1 LNHNV and CDR2 YYDKDF (reference sequence). CDR3 length equals 14 residues. Trimming removed 3 bases from V and 5 bases from J, with 13 bases in between. The CDR3 region is CATSSQDTSYGYTF. The DNA for the CDR3 is TGTGCCACCAGCAGCCAGGACACCTCTTATGGCTACACCTTC.

This chain connects TRBV2 to TRBJ2-3; D is perhaps TRBD2 (5 bases). V dropped 0 bases and J dropped 1 base, with 11 bases sitting between them. Germline V CDR1 and CDR2: SNHLY, FYNNEI. This CDR3 region has 16 residues. As DNA, the CDR3 is TGTGCCAGCAGTGAAGCTGACTACGGCCGCACAGATACGCAGTATTTT. This sequence encodes CASSEADYGRTDTQYF.

The gene calls are TRBV7-6 and TRBJ2-7, with D possibly matching TRBD2 (5 bases). The CDR3 runs to 15 residues. The germline gives CDR1 SGHVS, CDR2 FNYEAQ. Trimming took 1 base from V and 2 from J, leaving 12 bases between them. The CDR3 region has the DNA TGTGCCAGCAGCTTAGGGCCCACGGGAACCTACGAGCAGTACTTC. Translated: CASSLGPTGTYEQYF.

The chain links TRBV28 to TRBJ1-1; a weak D match, TRBD1 (5 bases). V lost 4 bases and J lost 1, with 13 bases in between. The CDR3 sequence is 15 residues long. CDR1 is MDHEN, CDR2 SYDVKM, per germline. The CDR3 sequence is CASSSPGTANTEAFF. The CDR3 DNA reads TGTGCCAGCAGTTCACCCGGGACTGCGAACACTGAAGCTTTCTTT.

This clone was counted once. The gene calls are TRBV12-3 or TRBV12-4 and TRBJ2-5; D is perhaps TRBD1 (5 bases). The CDR3 consists of 13 residues. Trimming took off 4 bases at V and 5 bases at J, with 11 bases between the two ends. CDR3: CASSSTARETQYF. The CDR3 DNA sequence: TGTGCCAGCAGTTCGACAGCGAGGGAGACCCAGTACTTC.

The gene calls are TRBV18 and TRBJ1-1; no clear D. Between the trimmed V and J ends, which lost 3 bases and 3 bases, there was a span of 14 bases. The germline CDR1 and CDR2 sequences are KGHSH and LQKENI. The CDR3 has 15 residues. The CDR3 coding sequence is TGTGCCAGCTCACCGCAGGTACTGAGGGACACTGAAGCTTTCTTT. This encodes CASSPQVLRDTEAFF.

The V call is TRBV7-3, the J call TRBJ2-7, with 11 positions matching TRBD2. The CDR3 spans 15 residues. Losses at the gene ends were 5 bases for V and 5 bases for J; bases not matched to a gene: 8. Germline V lookup: CDR1 SGHTA, CDR2 FQGTGA. The CDR3 DNA is TGTGCCAGCAGCCCTACTAGCGGGAGTACCAACGAGCAGTACTTC. Encoded protein: CASSPTSGSTNEQYF.

The chain links TRBV3-1 (or the pseudogene TRBV3-2) to TRBJ1-2, with D possibly TRBD1 on 6 matching bases. Trimming took 0 bases from V and 8 from J, leaving 13 bases between them. Germline V gene lookup returns CDR1 LGHDT and CDR2 YNNKEL (reference sequence). CDR3 length: 14 amino acids. In nucleotides, the CDR3 is TGTGCCAGCAGCCAAGAGGGGGGGCGAGGAGGCTACACCTTC. Translated: CASSQEGGRGGYTF.